This TCR beta chain is drawn from a study of blood T cell repertoires in COVID-19. Study overall: The study drew acute and convalescent COVID-19 samples from the United States, Italy and Spain. PBMCs, B-cell-depleted T cells, or T cells provided the cDNA or gDNA that made up the material.

CDR1 is ENHRY and CDR2 is SYGVKD in the germline V gene. CDR3 length: 13 amino acids. V lost 0 bases, J lost 7 bases, and 9 bases lay in between. As originally analysed: Amplification with reference gene primers provided the estimates of nucleated cell counts. Data came from immunoSEQ multiplex PCR; TCRdb stores just in-frame clones and leaves some out. The V and J calls and clone size were taken over from that table, and D and trimming were inferred from the DNA. In the table there are 150,000 to 180,000 clones, approximately 85% of which are singletons. Followed longitudinally, the Seattle patients had been enrolled during active infection.

The receptor's source is a man in his sixties with COVID-19, enrolled during active disease. Material: peripheral blood. The chain is built from TRBV10-3 and TRBJ1-1, with D perhaps matching TRBD1 (5 bases). Written as DNA, the CDR3 is TGTGCCATCAGTGAGTCAGACAGCTATGAAGCTTTCTTT. Protein product: CAISESDSYEAFF.